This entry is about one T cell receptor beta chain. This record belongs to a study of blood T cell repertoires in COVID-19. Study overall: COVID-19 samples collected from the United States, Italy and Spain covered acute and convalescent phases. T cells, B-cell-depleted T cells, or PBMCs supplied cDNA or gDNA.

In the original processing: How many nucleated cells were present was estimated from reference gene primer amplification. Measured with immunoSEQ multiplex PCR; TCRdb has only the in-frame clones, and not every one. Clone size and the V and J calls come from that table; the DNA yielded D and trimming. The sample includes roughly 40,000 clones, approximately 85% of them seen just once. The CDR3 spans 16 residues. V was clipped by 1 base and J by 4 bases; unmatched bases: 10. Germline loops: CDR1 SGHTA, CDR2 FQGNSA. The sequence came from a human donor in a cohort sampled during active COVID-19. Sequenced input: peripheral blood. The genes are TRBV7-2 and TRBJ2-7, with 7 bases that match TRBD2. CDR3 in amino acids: CASSLGPATGGYEQYF. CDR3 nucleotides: TGTGCCAGCAGCTTAGGTCCGGCCACCGGGGGGTACGAGCAGTACTTC.